The source of this TCR beta chain is a study of Ad26.COV2.S vaccination and SARS-CoV-2 variants. General study results and limits: Individuals receiving vaccine had higher spike-specific TCR breadth than placebo recipients did. The analyses of TCR breadth and depth may have understated the size of total T cell responses.

The CDR3 extends over 14 amino acids. Germline CDR1 SGHVS, CDR2 FQNEAQ. The V end lost 7 bases, the J end lost 6 bases, and 18 bases lay between the germline ends. Concerning this clone itself: Its cognate antigen is unknown.

Some clones are missing from TCRdb's copy, which holds only in-frame ones; the method was immunoSEQ multiplex PCR. The data show approximately 150,000 clones, about nine tenths seen once. The origin of this receptor is a human donor who had recovered from COVID-19. This rearrangement joins TRBV7-8 to TRBJ1-1, with a possible D match to TRBD1 (6 bases). Sequencing used peripheral blood, obtained after recovery from COVID-19. CDR3 protein: CASTLRWGRAEAFF. The CDR3 coding sequence is TGTGCCAGCACCCTTCGCTGGGGGCGGGCTGAAGCTTTCTTT.